The clone carrying this TCR beta chain was seen a single time. Its antigen is not identified. The source of the sample is a study of shared clonotypes between healthy human individuals. About the study: Each donor's CD4 naive and CD4 memory cells filled three plates apiece, CD8 naive two, and CD8 memory one.

TCRdb's copy holds only in-frame clones and misses some; the assay was immunoSEQ multiplex PCR. The sample carries millions of clones, 85% to 95% recorded once. Study-wide results and caveats: The diversity represented, both genetic and in exposure history, was limited by few donors.

The CDR3 is 13 residues long. Germline-derived CDR1 and CDR2 are MNHNS and SASEGT. V was cut by 8 bases and J by 6 bases, with 14 bases left in between. Naive CD8 populations comprised CD45RO-negative cells positively selected for CCR7, excluding terminally differentiated effector memory CD45RA+ cells. The healthy adult donors were HIV-negative and reported no recent acute infections or vaccinations. This chain links TRBV6-1 with TRBJ2-1; a possible D gene is TRBD2 (6 bases). The sequencing sample was made of naive CD8+ T cells sorted from blood. The receptor comes from a man aged 18 to 29 in good health. The CDR3 loop reads CASRDFSFNEQFF. In DNA form, the CDR3 reads TGTGCCAGCCGGGACTTCTCTTTCAATGAGCAGTTCTTC.